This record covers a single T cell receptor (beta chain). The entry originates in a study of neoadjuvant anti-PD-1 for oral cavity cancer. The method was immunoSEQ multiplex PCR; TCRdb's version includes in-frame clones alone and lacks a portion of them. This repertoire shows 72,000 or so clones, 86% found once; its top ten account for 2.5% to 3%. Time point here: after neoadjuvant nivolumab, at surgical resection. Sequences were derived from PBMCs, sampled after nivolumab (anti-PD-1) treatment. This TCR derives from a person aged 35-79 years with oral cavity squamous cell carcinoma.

The CDR3 DNA reads TGCGCCAGCAGCTTGCCAGGAATGAACACTGAAGCTTTCTTT. It yields the protein CASSLPGMNTEAFF. The chain recombines TRBV5-1 with TRBJ1-1, with D hard to call. CDR1 is SGHRS, CDR2 YFSETQ, per germline. This CDR3 comprises 14 residues. The ends were cut back, 1 base at V and 0 bases at J, with 7 bases in the middle.